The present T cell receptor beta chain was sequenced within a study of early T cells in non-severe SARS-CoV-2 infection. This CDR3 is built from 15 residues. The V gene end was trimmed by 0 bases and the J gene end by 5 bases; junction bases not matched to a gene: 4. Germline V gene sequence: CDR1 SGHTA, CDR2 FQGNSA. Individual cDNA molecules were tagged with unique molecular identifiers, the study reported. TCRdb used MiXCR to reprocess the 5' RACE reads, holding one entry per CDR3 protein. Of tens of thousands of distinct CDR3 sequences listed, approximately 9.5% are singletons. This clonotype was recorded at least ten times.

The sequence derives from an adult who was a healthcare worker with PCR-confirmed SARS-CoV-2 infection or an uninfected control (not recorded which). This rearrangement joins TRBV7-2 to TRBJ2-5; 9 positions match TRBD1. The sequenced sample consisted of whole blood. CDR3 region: CASSLAGTGMETQYF. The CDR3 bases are TGTGCCAGCAGCTTAGCGGGGACAGGGATGGAGACCCAGTACTTC.